A selection of T cell receptor beta chains follows, all from one sample in a study of OX40 agonist ivuxolimab in advanced cancers. The protocol was immunoSEQ multiplex PCR, while the TCRdb copy is restricted to in-frame clones and leaves out a portion. The sample includes around 97,000 clones, roughly nine tenths of them seen just once. Source: CD4+ or CD8+ T cells sorted from blood, taken in a trial of the OX40 agonist ivuxolimab. Receptors originate from an adult with an advanced solid tumor such as melanoma, head and neck, liver or kidney cancer. Both conserved end residues are part of each CDR3. Fields, in order: clone size, D gene, V gene, J gene, CDR3 protein, CDR3 DNA. The D gene is left open where the match is weak. The size field is filled for only some rows; it gives once, few, many or a size class.

clone size: NA
D gene: NA
V gene: TRBV18
J gene: TRBJ1-5
CDR3 protein: CASSQGSARGNQPQHF
CDR3 DNA: TGTGCCAGCTCACAGGGGTCAGCCCGGGGCAATCAGCCCCAGCATTTT

clone size: once
D gene: NA
V gene: TRBV5-1
J gene: TRBJ1-4
CDR3 protein: CASRHGQLNEKLFF
CDR3 DNA: TGCGCCAGCAGGCATGGACAGCTTAATGAAAAACTGTTTTTT

clone size: NA
D gene: TRBD2
V gene: TRBV11-2
J gene: TRBJ2-5
CDR3 protein: CASSQGLAGVETQYF
CDR3 DNA: TGTGCCAGCAGCCAGGGACTAGCGGGAGTGGAGACCCAGTACTTC

clone size: NA
D gene: TRBD1
V gene: TRBV30
J gene: TRBJ1-6
CDR3 protein: CAWSGAGQVSSYNSPLHF
CDR3 DNA: TGTGCCTGGAGTGGAGCGGGACAGGTCAGCTCCTATAATTCACCCCTCCACTTT

clone size: NA
D gene: NA
V gene: TRBV19
J gene: TRBJ1-2
CDR3 protein: CASSPQESYGYTF
CDR3 DNA: TGTGCCAGTAGTCCACAGGAATCCTATGGCTACACCTTC

clone size: NA
D gene: TRBD1
V gene: TRBV5-8
J gene: TRBJ1-5
CDR3 protein: CASTRPGDRGIQPQHF
CDR3 DNA: TGTGCCAGCACCCGCCCTGGCGACAGGGGAATTCAGCCCCAGCATTTT

clone size: NA
D gene: TRBD1
V gene: TRBV14
J gene: TRBJ1-2
CDR3 protein: CASSLGQGSYGYTF
CDR3 DNA: TGTGCCAGCAGCCTCGGACAGGGATCCTATGGCTACACCTTC

clone size: NA
D gene: NA
V gene: TRBV30
J gene: TRBJ1-1
CDR3 protein: CAWSRDLDTEAFF
CDR3 DNA: TGTGCCTGGAGCAGGGATCTGGACACTGAAGCTTTCTTT

clone size: NA
D gene: TRBD1
V gene: TRBV2
J gene: TRBJ1-2
CDR3 protein: CASRLQQGAPGYTF
CDR3 DNA: TGTGCCAGCAGGTTACAACAGGGGGCGCCTGGCTACACCTTC

clone size: NA
D gene: TRBD2
V gene: TRBV11-2
J gene: TRBJ2-7
CDR3 protein: CASSPSRTSGISYEQYF
CDR3 DNA: TGTGCCAGCAGCCCTAGCCGGACTAGCGGAATCTCCTACGAGCAGTACTTC

clone size: NA
D gene: NA
V gene: TRBV19
J gene: TRBJ1-2
CDR3 protein: CASSIRNTDGYTF
CDR3 DNA: TGTGCCAGTAGTATCAGGAACACCGATGGCTACACCTTC

clone size: NA
D gene: TRBD1
V gene: TRBV4-2
J gene: TRBJ1-5
CDR3 protein: CASSHLTGTNQPQHF
CDR3 DNA: TGTGCCAGCAGCCACCTGACAGGGACGAATCAGCCCCAGCATTTT

clone size: NA
D gene: TRBD1
V gene: TRBV7-9
J gene: TRBJ2-1
CDR3 protein: CASSLGRQGANEQFF
CDR3 DNA: TGTGCCAGCAGCTTAGGGAGACAGGGGGCTAATGAGCAGTTCTTC

clone size: NA
D gene: TRBD2
V gene: TRBV5-1
J gene: TRBJ2-7
CDR3 protein: CASSLTAGGPYEQYF
CDR3 DNA: TGCGCCAGCAGCTTGACGGCGGGAGGCCCCTACGAGCAGTACTTC

clone size: NA
D gene: NA
V gene: TRBV7-3
J gene: TRBJ2-1
CDR3 protein: CASSLGNRGNEQFF
CDR3 DNA: TGTGCCAGCAGCTTAGGGAATAGGGGTAATGAGCAGTTCTTC

clone size: NA
D gene: NA
V gene: TRBV30
J gene: TRBJ2-5
CDR3 protein: CAWSVLSETQYF
CDR3 DNA: TGTGCCTGGAGTGTACTGAGCGAGACCCAGTACTTC

clone size: NA
D gene: NA
V gene: TRBV5-1
J gene: TRBJ2-3
CDR3 protein: CASGRDFPTDTQYF
CDR3 DNA: TGCGCCAGCGGCCGGGACTTCCCCACAGATACGCAGTATTTT

clone size: NA
D gene: TRBD2
V gene: TRBV7-9
J gene: TRBJ2-7
CDR3 protein: CASSARTGGSGGKYEQYF
CDR3 DNA: TGTGCCAGCAGCGCTAGGACGGGGGGAAGCGGAGGCAAGTACGAGCAGTACTTC

clone size: NA
D gene: NA
V gene: TRBV5-4
J gene: TRBJ1-1
CDR3 protein: CASSPRLGGDTEAFF
CDR3 DNA: TGTGCCAGCAGCCCCAGGCTGGGGGGGGACACTGAAGCTTTCTTT

clone size: NA
D gene: NA
V gene: TRBV27
J gene: TRBJ1-5
CDR3 protein: CASSSGRGNQPQHF
CDR3 DNA: TGTGCCAGCAGTTCAGGAAGAGGCAATCAGCCCCAGCATTTT

clone size: NA
D gene: TRBD2
V gene: TRBV9
J gene: TRBJ2-1
CDR3 protein: CASSVGGWNEQFF
CDR3 DNA: TGTGCCAGCAGCGTCGGGGGGTGGAATGAGCAGTTCTTC

clone size: NA
D gene: NA
V gene: TRBV27
J gene: TRBJ2-3
CDR3 protein: CASSLTKRQFLDTQYF
CDR3 DNA: TGTGCCAGCAGTTTGACGAAGCGACAATTCTTGGATACGCAGTATTTT

clone size: NA
D gene: TRBD2
V gene: TRBV7-3
J gene: TRBJ2-3
CDR3 protein: CASSAGRGASTDTQYF
CDR3 DNA: TGTGCCAGCAGCGCTGGGCGGGGGGCAAGCACAGATACGCAGTATTTT

clone size: NA
D gene: NA
V gene: TRBV10-2
J gene: TRBJ2-3
CDR3 protein: CASTTQGQDTQYF
CDR3 DNA: TGCGCCAGCACCACACAGGGTCAAGATACGCAGTATTTT